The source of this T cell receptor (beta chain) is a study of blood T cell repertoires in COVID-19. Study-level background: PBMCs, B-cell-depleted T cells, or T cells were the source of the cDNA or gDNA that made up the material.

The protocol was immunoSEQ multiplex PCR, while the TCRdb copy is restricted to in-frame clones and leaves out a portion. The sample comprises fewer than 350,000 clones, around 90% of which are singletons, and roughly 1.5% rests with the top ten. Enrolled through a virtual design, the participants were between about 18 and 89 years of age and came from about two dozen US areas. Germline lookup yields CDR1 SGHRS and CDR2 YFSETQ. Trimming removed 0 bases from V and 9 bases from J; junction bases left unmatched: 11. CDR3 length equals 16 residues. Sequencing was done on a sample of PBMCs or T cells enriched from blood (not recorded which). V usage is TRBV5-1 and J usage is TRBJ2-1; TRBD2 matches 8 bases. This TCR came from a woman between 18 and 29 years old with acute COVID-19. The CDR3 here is CASSLAILGRDGEQFF. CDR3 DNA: TGCGCCAGCAGCTTGGCCATTCTCGGGAGGGACGGTGAGCAGTTCTTC.